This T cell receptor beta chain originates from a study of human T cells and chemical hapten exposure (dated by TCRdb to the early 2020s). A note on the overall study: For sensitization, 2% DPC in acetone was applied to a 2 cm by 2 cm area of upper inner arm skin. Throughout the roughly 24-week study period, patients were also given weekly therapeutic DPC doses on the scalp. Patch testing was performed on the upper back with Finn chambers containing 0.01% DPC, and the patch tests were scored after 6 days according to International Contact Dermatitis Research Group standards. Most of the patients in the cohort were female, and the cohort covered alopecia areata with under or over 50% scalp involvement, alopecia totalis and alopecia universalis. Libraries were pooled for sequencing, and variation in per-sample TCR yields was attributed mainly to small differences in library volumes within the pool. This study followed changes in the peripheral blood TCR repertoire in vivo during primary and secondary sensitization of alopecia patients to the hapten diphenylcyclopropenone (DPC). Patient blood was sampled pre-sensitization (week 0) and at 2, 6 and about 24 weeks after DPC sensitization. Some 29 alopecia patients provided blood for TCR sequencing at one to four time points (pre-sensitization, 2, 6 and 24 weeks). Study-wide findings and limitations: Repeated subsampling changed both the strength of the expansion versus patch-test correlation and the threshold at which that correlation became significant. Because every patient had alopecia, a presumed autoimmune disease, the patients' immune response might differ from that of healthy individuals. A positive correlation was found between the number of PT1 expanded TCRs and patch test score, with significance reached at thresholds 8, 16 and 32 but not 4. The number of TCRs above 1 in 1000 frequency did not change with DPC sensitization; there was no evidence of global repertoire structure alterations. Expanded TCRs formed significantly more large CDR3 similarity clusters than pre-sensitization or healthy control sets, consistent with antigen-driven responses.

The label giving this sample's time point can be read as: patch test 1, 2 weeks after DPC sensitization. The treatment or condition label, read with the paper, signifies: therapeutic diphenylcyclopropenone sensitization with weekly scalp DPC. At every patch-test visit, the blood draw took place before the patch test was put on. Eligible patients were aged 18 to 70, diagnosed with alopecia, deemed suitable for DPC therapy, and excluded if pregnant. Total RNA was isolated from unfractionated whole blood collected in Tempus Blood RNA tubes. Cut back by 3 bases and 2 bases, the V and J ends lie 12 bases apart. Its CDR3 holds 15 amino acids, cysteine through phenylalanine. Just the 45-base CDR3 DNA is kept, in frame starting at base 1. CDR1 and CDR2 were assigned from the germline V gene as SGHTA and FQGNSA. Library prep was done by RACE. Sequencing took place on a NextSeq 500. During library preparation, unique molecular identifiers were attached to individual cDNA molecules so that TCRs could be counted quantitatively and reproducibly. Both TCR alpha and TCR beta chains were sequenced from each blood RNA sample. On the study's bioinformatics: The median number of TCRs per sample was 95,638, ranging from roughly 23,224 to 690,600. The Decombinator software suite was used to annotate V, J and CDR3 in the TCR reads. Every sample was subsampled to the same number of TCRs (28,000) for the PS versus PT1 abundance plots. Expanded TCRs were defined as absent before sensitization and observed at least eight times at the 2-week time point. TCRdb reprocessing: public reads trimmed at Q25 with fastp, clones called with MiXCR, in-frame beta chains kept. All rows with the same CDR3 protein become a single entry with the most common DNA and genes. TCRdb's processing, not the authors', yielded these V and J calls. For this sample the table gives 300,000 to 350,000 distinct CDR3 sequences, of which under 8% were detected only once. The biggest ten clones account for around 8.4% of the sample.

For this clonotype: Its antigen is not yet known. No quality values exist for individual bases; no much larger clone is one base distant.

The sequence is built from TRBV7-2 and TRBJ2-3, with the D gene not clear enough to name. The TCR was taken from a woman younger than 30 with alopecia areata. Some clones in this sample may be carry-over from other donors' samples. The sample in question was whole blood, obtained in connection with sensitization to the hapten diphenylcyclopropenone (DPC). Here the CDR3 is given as CASSFSWGNTDTQYF. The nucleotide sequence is TGTGCCAGCAGCTTCTCATGGGGTAACACAGATACGCAGTATTTT.